This T cell receptor beta chain was obtained from a study of T cell changes during pregnancy in multiple sclerosis. Generated by immunoSEQ multiplex PCR, the TCRdb table keeps only in-frame clones and is missing some. The sample lists roughly 30,000 clones, 88% occurring once. The source was CD4+ T cells from peripheral blood mononuclear cells, collected in the first trimester of pregnancy. This clonotype was obtained from a female donor in good health, enrolled as a control in a pregnancy study.

The CDR3 DNA sequence: TGCGCCAGCAGCTTGGTAACAGGGGCGACTAATGAAAAACTGTTTTTT. Amino acid sequence: CASSLVTGATNEKLFF. This rearrangement joins TRBV5-1 to TRBJ1-4; TRBD1 aligns across 7 bases. The CDR3 spans 16 residues. Germline V lookup: CDR1 SGHRS, CDR2 YFSETQ. With V trimmed by 0 bases and J by 2 bases, 4 bases remained unmatched.